The TCR beta chain described here comes from a study of regulatory T cells in long-lasting Graves disease. Overall study findings and caveats: Rather than thyroid tissue, only peripheral blood underwent study.

Combining iRepertoire HTBI primers with Arm-PCR of CDR3 regions, the authors built TCR beta libraries. TCRdb re-derived calls from the multiplex PCR reads in MiXCR, one entry per CDR3 protein. The sample lists approximately 540,000 distinct CDR3 sequences; around 11% were seen once. Time point defined: newly diagnosed GD, antithyroid drugs for less than 3 months. From PBMCs, RNA was extracted and then used to make the TCR library. A word on this clonotype: Antigen unknown.

CDR1 is SGDLS and CDR2 is YYNGEE in the germline V gene. CDR3 length: 15 residues. The V end lost 3 bases, the J end lost 0 bases, and 7 bases lay between the germline ends. The same sample was also used in a study of T cells in Graves' hyperthyroidism and ophthalmopathy. That study adds: The HTBI set primed first-round TCR CDR3 RT-PCR. Researchers found most expanded thyroid clonotypes above 0.001 in blood as well.

This TCR came from a woman aged 30 to 39 with Graves disease. V and J are TRBV9 and TRBJ2-6, with D hard to call. Specimen: peripheral blood mononuclear cells (PBMCs), collected at new diagnosis, from a patient treated with antithyroid drugs. The CDR3 loop reads CASSDRRSGANVLTF. CDR3 in DNA: TGTGCCAGCAGCGACCGCCGCTCTGGGGCCAACGTCCTGACTTTC.